These 25 T cell receptor beta chains came from one sample sequenced in a study of blood T cells in healthy people across ages. Combining a sample-barcoded 5' primer with a J-beta primer mix, a second PCR ran for 7 to 11 cycles. TCRdb processed the 5' RACE reads anew with MiXCR; each CDR3 protein has one entry. Of approximately 1,700,000 distinct CDR3 sequences in the sample, approximately 39% were seen once. The sequenced sample consisted of blood. All receptors derive from a human donor in good health.

This clonotype was found a few times. This chain uses TRBV12-3 or TRBV12-4 with TRBJ1-2, with 10 nucleotides matching TRBD1. The CDR3 totals 15 residues. Trimming at V came to 2 bases and at J to 7 bases, leaving 7 bases not matched to a gene. Here the CDR3 reads CASSLRTGGNLGYTF. In DNA form, the CDR3 reads TGTGCCAGCAGTTTACGGACAGGGGGAAATCTTGGCTACACCTTC.

This clonotype appeared a few times. This chain connects TRBV6-5 to TRBJ2-7, with 7 bases fitting TRBD2. Trimming cost V 7 bases and J 0 bases; bases outside gene matches: 12. The CDR3 is 16 residues long. Germline assignment: CDR1 MNHEY and CDR2 SVGAGI. CDR3 in amino acids: CASKRGGTSDSYEQYF. CDR3 DNA sequence: TGTGCCAGCAAACGCGGGGGAACTAGCGACTCCTACGAGCAGTACTTC.

The genes are TRBV20-1 and TRBJ1-4; 7 positions match TRBD1. This CDR3 has 13 amino acids. Germline V CDR1 and CDR2: DFQATT, SNEGSKA (reference sequence). Trimming took 6 bases from V and 7 from J; bases not matched to a gene: 8. The CDR3 reads CSAKGAEGEKLFF. In nucleotides, the CDR3 is TGCAGTGCCAAGGGGGCGGAGGGTGAAAAACTGTTTTTT.

The chain joins TRBV27 to TRBJ2-1, with D maybe TRBD2 (5 bases). Trimming cost V 8 bases and J 1 base, with 21 bases left between them. The CDR3 is made up of 17 amino acids. CDR1 MNHEY and CDR2 SMNVEV come from the germline V gene (reference sequence). DNA for the CDR3: TGTGCCAGCTCCCCTCTACTAGGAAAAGGATCCTACAATGAGCAGTTCTTC. Translating gives CASSPLLGKGSYNEQFF.

The chain joins TRBV4-1 to TRBJ1-6, with unresolved D. V lost 1 base and J lost 9, with 10 bases in between. Germline V gene sequence: CDR1 MGHRA, CDR2 YSYEKL. The CDR3 contains 14 residues. This CDR3 is CASSQVVTGSPLHF. CDR3 DNA sequence: TGCGCCAGCAGCCAAGTGGTCACTGGTTCACCCCTCCACTTT.

The chain recombines TRBV29-1 with TRBJ2-7, with D perhaps TRBD1 (5 bases). The CDR3 covers 14 residues. V shed 3 bases and J shed 2 bases, with 14 bases lying between them. Per the germline V gene, CDR1 is SQVTM and CDR2 is ANQGSEA. CDR3 sequence: CSVDWAGLPYEQYF. The CDR3 coding sequence is TGCAGCGTTGATTGGGCAGGGTTACCCTACGAGCAGTACTTC.

The chain uses TRBV4-3 and TRBJ2-7; 8 nucleotides line up with TRBD2. The ends lost 4 bases at V and 2 bases at J; junction bases unmatched: 7. This CDR3 comprises 15 residues. CDR1 LGHNA and CDR2 YSLEER come from the germline V gene. CDR3: CASSRKTSATYEQYF. The CDR3 nucleotides are TGCGCCAGCAGCCGAAAGACTAGCGCTACCTACGAGCAGTACTTC.

This sequence joins TRBV20-1 and TRBJ2-7; D is possibly TRBD1 (6 bases). V lost 5 bases and J 0 bases, leaving 14 bases between the germline ends. CDR3 length: 14 amino acids. CDR1 and CDR2 (germline): DFQATT, SNEGSKA (reference sequence). The CDR3, as DNA: TGCAGTGCTCCTGACAGGCGGAGCTCCTACGAGCAGTACTTC. Amino acids: CSAPDRRSSYEQYF.

The rearrangement links TRBV6-2 or TRBV6-3 to TRBJ1-1; D is ambiguous. The V and J ends lost 6 bases and 4 bases respectively, with 12 bases between them. In germline, CDR1 is MNHEY, CDR2 SVGEGT. This CDR3 is built from 13 residues. CDR3 nucleotides: TGTGCCAGCAGGAATCGCCCGGGCACTGAAGCTTTCTTT. Its translation: CASRNRPGTEAFF.

This clonotype turned up a few times. J is TRBJ2-7 and V is TRBV20-1; D may correspond to TRBD1 or TRBD2 (7 bases each). Trimming left V 4 bases short and J 1 base short, with 14 bases between. The germline gives CDR1 DFQATT, CDR2 SNEGSKA (reference sequence). The CDR3 runs 14 residues. The CDR3 nucleotides read TGCAGTGCTACAACAGGGGAGGGGTCCTACGAGCAGTACTTC. This gives the protein CSATTGEGSYEQYF.

Regarding this clonotype: This may stem from a read error, because a much larger clone lies one nucleotide away. V and J are TRBV20-1 and TRBJ2-1; D uncertain. V was trimmed by 1 base and J by 5 bases, leaving 12 bases between them. The CDR3 length is 14 residues. CDR1 and CDR2 (germline): DFQATT, SNEGSKA (reference sequence). The CDR3 loop is CSARGLVGNNEQFF. CDR3 bases: TGCAGTGCTAGAGGGCTAGTGGGGAACAATGAGCAGTTCTTC.

The chain is built from TRBV7-2 and TRBJ1-5; tentative D call: TRBD1 (5 bases). The CDR3 covers 15 residues. The V gene's germline CDR1 is SGHTA and CDR2 FQGNSA. Trimming pared 11 bases from V and 3 bases from J, leaving 20 bases between. In DNA form, the CDR3 reads TGTGCCTTATGGAGTAACAGGTGCATCAATCAGCCCCAGCATTTT. Translation gives CALWSNRCINQPQHF.

V and J are TRBV20-1 and TRBJ1-1; D is undetermined. V lost 0 bases and J lost 0, with 17 bases in between. The length of the CDR3 is 17 residues. Germline assignment: CDR1 DFQATT and CDR2 SNEGSKA (reference sequence). The CDR3 loop is CSAREEAAGYVNTEAFF. For the CDR3, the DNA is TGCAGTGCTAGAGAAGAGGCAGCGGGGTATGTGAACACTGAAGCTTTCTTT.

The gene calls are TRBV5-5 and TRBJ2-3; 10 bases match TRBD1. This CDR3 has 16 residues. Germline CDR1 is SGHKS and CDR2 is YYEKEE (reference sequence). V shed 5 bases, J shed 6 bases, and the junction held 12 bases outside the gene matches. The CDR3 here is CASRQRDRGRSDTQYF. For the CDR3, the DNA is TGTGCCAGCAGACAACGCGACAGGGGGCGATCCGATACGCAGTATTTT. The complete variable domain, with remaining parts taken from reference TRBV5-5 and TRBJ2-3, reads DAGVTQSPTHLIKTRGQQVTLRCSPISGHKSVSWYQQVLGQGPQFIFQYYEKEERGRGNFPDRFSARQFPNYSSELNVNALLLGDSALYLCASRQRDRGRSDTQYFGPGTRLTVL.

The table lists this clonotype with a few counts. The V and J genes are TRBV2 and TRBJ2-4; D remains ambiguous. The J call is uncertain, as TRBJ2-7 better fits the DNA end. CDR3 size: 17 residues. Germline V gene data show CDR1 as SNHLY and CDR2 as FYNNEI. The CDR3 reads CASSEVFWPQRTPEQYF. The CDR3 bases are TGTGCCAGCAGTGAAGTGTTTTGGCCTCAGCGAACTCCCGAGCAGTACTTC.

The chain recombines TRBV15 with TRBJ2-1, with 7 bases lining up with TRBD2. Losses at the gene ends were 0 bases for V and 8 bases for J; bases not matched to a gene: 4. Germline CDR1 reads LNHNV; CDR2 reads YYDKDF (reference sequence). This CDR3 has 14 amino acids. The CDR3 coding sequence is TGTGCCACCAGCAGAGAGGGGGAGGGTGATGAGCAGTTCTTC. The encoded protein is CATSREGEGDEQFF.

This clonotype has a handful of counts. The gene calls are TRBV20-1 and TRBJ1-6, with a possible D match to TRBD1 (5 bases). The CDR3 is 13 amino acids. CDR1 is DFQATT and CDR2 is SNEGSKA in the germline V gene (reference sequence). The V and J ends lost 6 bases and 8 bases respectively, with 14 bases between them. CDR3 sequence (DNA): TGCAGTGCGAGGGGTGGGGGTGATTCACCCCTCCACTTT. Its translation is CSARGGGDSPLHF.

As regards this clonotype: At one boundary the junction diverges from the germline segment, which might be a read error. The chain employs TRBV29-1 and TRBJ1-2; possibly TRBD1 for D (5 bases). CDR3 size: 14 residues. Germline V gene data show CDR1 as SQVTM and CDR2 as ANQGSEA. This CDR3 reads CSVGRDRLGYGCTF. DNA for the CDR3: TGCAGCGTTGGCCGGGACCGCCTCGGCTATGGCTGCACCTTC.

This clonotype was recorded a few times. This sequence joins TRBV4-3 and TRBJ2-7, with D maybe TRBD1 (7 bases). The CDR3 consists of 15 residues. CDR1 is LGHNA and CDR2 is YSLEER in the germline V gene. Trimming stripped 4 bases from V and 2 bases from J, with 15 bases between. The DNA for the CDR3 is TGCGCCAGCAGCCCTGGCGGGACAGTCGCCTACGAGCAGTACTTC. This codes for CASSPGGTVAYEQYF.

This chain connects TRBV14 to TRBJ2-1, with 12 nucleotides matching TRBD2. After removal of 1 base from V and 0 bases from J, the junction contained 10 bases not matched to a gene. Germline CDR1 reads SGHDN; CDR2 reads FVKESK. CDR3 length: 20 residues. CDR3 DNA: TGTGCCAGCAGCCAAGTGCAAGAGGGACTAGCGGGCAGCTCCTACAATGAGCAGTTCTTC. The encoded protein is CASSQVQEGLAGSSYNEQFF.

The chain uses TRBV24-1 and TRBJ2-1; no definite D call. The germline CDR1 and CDR2 sequences are KGHDR and SFDVKD. This CDR3 region has 14 residues. Trimming stripped 2 bases from V and 7 bases from J, with 11 bases between. CDR3 in DNA: TGTGCCACCAGTGATTGGTCCGGAGAGAATGAGCAGTTCTTC. Its protein product is CATSDWSGENEQFF.

The V call is TRBV7-9, the J call TRBJ1-1; 7 nucleotides line up with TRBD1. This CDR3 region has 15 residues. Looked up from germline, CDR1 is SEHNR and CDR2 is FQNEAQ (reference sequence). V shed 4 bases and J 4 bases; nucleotides not matched to a gene: 9. CDR3 sequence reads: CASSSNRGGGTEAFF. The CDR3 DNA sequence: TGTGCCAGCAGCTCGAACAGGGGAGGTGGCACTGAAGCTTTCTTT.

The chain recombines TRBV10-3 with TRBJ2-5; D is possibly TRBD2 (5 bases). CDR1 and CDR2 from the germline V gene are ENHRY and SYGVKD. The germline V and J ends were trimmed by 8 bases and 3 bases, with 13 bases remaining between them. The CDR3 consists of 13 residues. CDR3 region: CAIGVTTEETQYF. The CDR3 DNA reads as TGTGCCATCGGCGTGACTACGGAAGAGACCCAGTACTTC.

This sequence joins TRBV7-2 and TRBJ2-6, with D unclear. Germline-derived CDR1 and CDR2 are SGHTA and FQGNSA. V was pared by 5 bases and J by 12 bases, with 8 bases between. The CDR3 runs to 11 residues. In DNA form, the CDR3 reads TGTGCCAGCAGCCCTCGATTCGTCCTGACTTTC. Its protein product is CASSPRFVLTF.

This clonotype was seen once. The chain couples TRBV7-2 to TRBJ2-1; D is unresolved. The V end lost 5 bases, the J end lost 0 bases, and 11 bases lay between the germline ends. Per germline, CDR1 SGHTA and CDR2 FQGNSA. CDR3 length: 15 amino acids. CDR3 region: CASSVRMSSYNEQFF. The CDR3 bases are TGTGCCAGCAGCGTCCGCATGAGCTCCTACAATGAGCAGTTCTTC. Variable domain in full (rest from reference TRBV7-2 and TRBJ2-1): GAGVSQSPSNKVTEKGKDVELRCDPISGHTALYWYRQSLGQGLEFLIYFQGNSAPDKSGLPSDRFSAERTGGSVSTLTIQRTQQEDSAVYLCASSVRMSSYNEQFFGPGTRLTVL.